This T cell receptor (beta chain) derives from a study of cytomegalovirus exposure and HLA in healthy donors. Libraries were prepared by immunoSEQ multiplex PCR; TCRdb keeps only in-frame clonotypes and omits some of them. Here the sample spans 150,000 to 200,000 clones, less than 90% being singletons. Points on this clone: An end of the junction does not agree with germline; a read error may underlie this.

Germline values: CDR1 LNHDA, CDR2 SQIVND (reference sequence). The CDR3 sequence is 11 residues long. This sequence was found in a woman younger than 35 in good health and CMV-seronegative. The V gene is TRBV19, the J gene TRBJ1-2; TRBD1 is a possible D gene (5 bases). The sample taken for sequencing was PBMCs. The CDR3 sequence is CASSRESRVHF. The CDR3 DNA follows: TGTGCCAGTAGTCGCGAATCCAGGGTGCACTTC.